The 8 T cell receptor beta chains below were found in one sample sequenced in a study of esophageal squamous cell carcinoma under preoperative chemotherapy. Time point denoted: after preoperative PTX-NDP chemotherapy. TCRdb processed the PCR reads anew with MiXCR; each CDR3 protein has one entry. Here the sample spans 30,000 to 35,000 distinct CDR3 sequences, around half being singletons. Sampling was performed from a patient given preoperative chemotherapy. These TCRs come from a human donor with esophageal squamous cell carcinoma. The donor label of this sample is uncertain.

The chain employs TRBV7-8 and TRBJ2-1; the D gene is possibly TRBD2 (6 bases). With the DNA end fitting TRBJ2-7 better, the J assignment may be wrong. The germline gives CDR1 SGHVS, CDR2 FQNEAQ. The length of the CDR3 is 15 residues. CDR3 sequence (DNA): TGTGCCAGCAGCTTAGTTAGCGGTCAGTACAATGAGCAGTACTTC. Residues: CASSLVSGQYNEQYF.

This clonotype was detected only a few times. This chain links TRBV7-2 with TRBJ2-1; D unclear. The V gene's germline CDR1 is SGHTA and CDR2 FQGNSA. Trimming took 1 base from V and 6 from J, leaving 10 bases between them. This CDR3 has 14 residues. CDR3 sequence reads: CASSLVNGPNEQFF. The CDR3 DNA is TGTGCCAGCAGCTTAGTCAATGGTCCCAATGAGCAGTTCTTC.

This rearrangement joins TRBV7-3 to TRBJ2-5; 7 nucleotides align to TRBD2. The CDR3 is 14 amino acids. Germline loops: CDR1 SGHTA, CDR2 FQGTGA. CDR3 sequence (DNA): TGTGCGGGCAGCGGCGGGGGTAGCACAGATACCCAGTACTTC. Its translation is CAGSGGGSTDTQYF.

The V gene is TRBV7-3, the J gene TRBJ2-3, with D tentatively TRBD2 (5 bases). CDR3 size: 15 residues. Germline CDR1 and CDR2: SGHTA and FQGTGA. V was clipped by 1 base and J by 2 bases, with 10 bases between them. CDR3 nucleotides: TGTGCCAGCAGCTTAAAGGCGGGTTACACAGATACGCAGTATTTT. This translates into CASSLKAGYTDTQYF. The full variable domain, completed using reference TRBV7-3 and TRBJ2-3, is GAGVSQTPSNKVTEKGKYVELRCDPISGHTALYWYRQSLGQGPEFLIYFQGTGAADDSGLPNDRFFAVRPEGSVSTLKIQRTERGDSAVYLCASSLKAGYTDTQYFGPGTRLTVL.

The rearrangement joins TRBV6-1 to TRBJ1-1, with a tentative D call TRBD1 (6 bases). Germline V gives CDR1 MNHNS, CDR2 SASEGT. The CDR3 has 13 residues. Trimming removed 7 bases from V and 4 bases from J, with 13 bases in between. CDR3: CASIKGVFTEAFF. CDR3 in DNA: TGTGCCAGCATAAAGGGGGTATTCACTGAAGCTTTCTTT.

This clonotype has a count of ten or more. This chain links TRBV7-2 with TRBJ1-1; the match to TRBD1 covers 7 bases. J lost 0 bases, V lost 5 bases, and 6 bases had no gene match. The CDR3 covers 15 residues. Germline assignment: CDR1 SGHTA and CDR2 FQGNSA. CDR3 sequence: CASSPGGGLNTEAFF. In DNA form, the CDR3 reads TGTGCCAGCAGCCCAGGGGGGGGGTTGAACACTGAAGCTTTCTTT.

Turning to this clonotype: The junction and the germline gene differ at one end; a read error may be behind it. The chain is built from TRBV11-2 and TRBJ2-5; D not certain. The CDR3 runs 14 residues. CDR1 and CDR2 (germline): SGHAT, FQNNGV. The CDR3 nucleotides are TGTGCCCGCAGCTTAGGCAGTGGGGAAAACGCCCAGTCCTTC. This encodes CARSLGSGENAQSF.

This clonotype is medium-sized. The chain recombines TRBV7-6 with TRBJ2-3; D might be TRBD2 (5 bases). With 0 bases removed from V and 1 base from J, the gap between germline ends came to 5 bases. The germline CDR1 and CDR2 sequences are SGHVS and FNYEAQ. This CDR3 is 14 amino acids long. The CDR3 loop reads CASSLAGGTDTQYF. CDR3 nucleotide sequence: TGTGCCAGCAGCTTAGCCGGGGGCACAGATACGCAGTATTTT.